The next 18 T cell receptor beta chains were all read from a single sample in a study of memory CD4+ T cells and cytomegalovirus serostatus (dated by TCRdb to between 2018 and 2021). Receptor amplification or capture employed the immunoSEQ multiplex PCR assay. Imported from immuneACCESS, the table was reduced by TCRdb to in-frame sequences with V and J called. These copies leave out some clones; in studies compared against another copy, an unresolved V gene accounts for under half, and the cause of the remainder is not known. Present in this sample are 25,000 or so clones, about 80% of which were seen just once. The ten most abundant clones make up around 1% of the sample. A FACSAria II was used to sort memory CD4+ T cells, defined as single viable CD3+CD4+CD8-CD45RO+ cells. The sample was memory CD4+ T cells from blood. These receptors originate from an adult in good health and CMV-seronegative.

The chain couples TRBV28 to TRBJ1-2; D not certain. Trimming cost V 3 bases and J 8 bases, with 10 bases left between them. CDR3 length equals 12 residues. Germline V gene data show CDR1 as MDHEN and CDR2 as SYDVKM. The CDR3 here is CASSFLGGGYTF. Written as DNA, the CDR3 is TGTGCCAGCAGTTTTTTGGGCGGCGGCTACACCTTC.

The chain employs TRBV6-5 and TRBJ2-3; D is perhaps TRBD2 (6 bases). Germline V gives CDR1 MNHEY, CDR2 SVGAGI. V lost 6 bases to trimming and J lost 0 bases, with 13 bases between them. The CDR3 contains 15 residues. The DNA for the CDR3 is TGTGCCAGCAGGCCGGAAGGGACTAGCACAGATACGCAGTATTTT. Translated: CASRPEGTSTDTQYF.

The chain uses TRBV10-2 and TRBJ1-4, with TRBD1 matching over 7 bases. CDR3 length: 14 amino acids. The ends lost 2 bases at V and 8 bases at J; junction bases unmatched: 5. Germline lookup yields CDR1 WSHSY and CDR2 SAAADI. CDR3 sequence reads: CASSEAGGREKLFF. Written as DNA, the CDR3 is TGCGCCAGCAGTGAGGCAGGGGGTCGCGAAAAACTGTTTTTT.

This chain links TRBV6-5 with TRBJ1-5; 7 positions agree with TRBD1. The germline V gene encodes CDR1 MNHEY and CDR2 SVGAGI. J gave up 7 bases and V 5 bases, and 11 bases lay outside the gene matches. The CDR3 covers 15 residues. CDR3 loop: CASSKTGHPEQPQHF. For the CDR3, the DNA is TGTGCCAGCAGTAAGACAGGGCACCCGGAACAGCCCCAGCATTTT.

This chain links TRBV7-9 with TRBJ2-7; 8 bases are shared with TRBD2. Trimming at V came to 7 bases and at J to 3 bases, leaving 8 bases not matched to a gene. Germline values: CDR1 SEHNR, CDR2 FQNEAQ (reference sequence). This CDR3 comprises 14 residues. The CDR3 loop reads CASTKRGSGYEQYF. CDR3 nucleotides: TGTGCCAGCACCAAGCGGGGGTCGGGCTACGAGCAGTACTTC. The whole variable domain, filled in from reference TRBV7-9 and TRBJ2-7, reads DTGVSQNPRHKITKRGQNVTFRCDPISEHNRLYWYRQTLGQGPEFLTYFQNEAQLEKSRLLSDRFSAERPKGSFSTLEIQRTEQGDSAMYLCASTKRGSGYEQYFGPGTRLTVT.

The V gene is TRBV7-9, the J gene TRBJ2-2; 9 bases align to TRBD1. The CDR3 consists of 14 residues. Trimming removed 5 bases from V and 6 bases from J; junction bases left unmatched: 4. Germline-derived CDR1 and CDR2 are SEHNR and FQNEAQ (reference sequence). The CDR3 sequence: CASSRTGDAGELFF. The CDR3 DNA reads TGTGCCAGCAGCAGGACAGGGGACGCCGGGGAGCTGTTTTTT.

This clone was seen a few times. The chain joins TRBV29-1 to TRBJ1-1; D not resolved. The CDR3 extends over 10 amino acids. Germline CDR1 and CDR2: SQVTM and ANQGSEA. V lost 6 bases and J lost 5, with 7 bases in between. Here the CDR3 reads CSVRRTEAFF. The CDR3 DNA reads TGCAGCGTCCGTCGTACTGAAGCTTTCTTT.

This chain uses TRBV27 with TRBJ2-7; 13 bases line up with TRBD2. The CDR3 is 16 amino acids. Germline V CDR1 and CDR2: MNHEY, SMNVEV (reference sequence). V was pared by 7 bases and J by 5 bases, with 11 bases of the junction left unmatched. The chain's CDR3 is CASNPFGLAGVDEQYF. Written as DNA, the CDR3 is TGTGCCAGCAATCCCTTCGGACTAGCGGGAGTCGACGAGCAGTACTTC.

The gene calls are TRBV19 and TRBJ2-1; 7 nucleotides align to TRBD1. CDR3 size: 13 residues. V lost 4 bases to trimming and J lost 8 bases; unmatched junction nucleotides: 5. Germline assignment: CDR1 LNHDA and CDR2 SQIVND (reference sequence). The CDR3 DNA reads TGTGCCAGTAGTAAAAGCCAGGGGGATGAGCAGTTCTTC. It is translated as CASSKSQGDEQFF.

The V and J genes are TRBV5-1 and TRBJ2-7; 7 bases fit TRBD2. Germline CDR1 is SGHRS and CDR2 is YFSETQ. Trimming at V came to 2 bases and at J to 2 bases, leaving 13 bases not matched to a gene. This CDR3 region has 17 residues. The CDR3 DNA reads as TGCGCCAGCAGCTTCGTGGGGGGGGTAGCGGGCCCCTACGAGCAGTACTTC. Its protein product is CASSFVGGVAGPYEQYF. Together with reference TRBV5-1 and TRBJ2-7, the CDR3 gives the full variable domain: KAGVTQTPRYLIKTRGQQVTLSCSPISGHRSVSWYQQTPGQGLQFLFEYFSETQRNKGNFPGRFSGRQFSNSRSEMNVSTLELGDSALYLCASSFVGGVAGPYEQYFGPGTRLTVT.

The J gene is TRBJ2-2, the V gene TRBV10-3; D gene uncertain. Germline CDR1 reads ENHRY; CDR2 reads SYGVKD. The V end was cut by 2 bases, the J end by 4 bases, with 11 bases between. This CDR3 has 15 amino acids. CDR3 in DNA: TGTGCCATCAGTGAGCCCGGACGAGGCACCGGGGAGCTGTTTTTT. As protein: CAISEPGRGTGELFF.

The chain is built from TRBV19 and TRBJ2-5; 9 bases agree with TRBD1. V shed 3 bases and J 0 bases; nucleotides not matched to a gene: 2. The CDR3 is 15 residues long. Germline V gives CDR1 LNHDA, CDR2 SQIVND (reference sequence). The CDR3 sequence is CASSIGQGYQETQYF. The CDR3 nucleotides read TGTGCCAGTAGTATTGGACAGGGGTACCAAGAGACCCAGTACTTC.

J is TRBJ2-1 and V is TRBV5-1; the D gene is possibly TRBD2 (6 bases). The CDR3 extends over 12 amino acids. V gave up 1 base and J gave up 9 bases, with 8 bases separating them. Per the germline V gene, CDR1 is SGHRS and CDR2 is YFSETQ. The CDR3 nucleotides are TGCGCCAGCAGCTTGTCCGGGGGTGAGCAGTTCTTC. Protein: CASSLSGGEQFF.

This clone has only a few counts. The gene calls are TRBV7-6 and TRBJ1-3, with 8 nucleotides matching TRBD1. The CDR3 is made up of 15 amino acids. The junction had 6 bases not matched to a gene; V was cut back by 1 base and J by 7 bases. Germline V CDR1 and CDR2: SGHVS, FNYEAQ. The CDR3 sequence: CASSLVDRGGNTIYF. The CDR3, as DNA: TGTGCCAGCAGCTTAGTCGACAGGGGAGGCAACACCATATATTTT. Full variable domain (outside the CDR3, taken from reference TRBV7-6 and TRBJ1-3): GAGVSQSPRYKVTKRGQDVALRCDPISGHVSLYWYRQALGQGPEFLTYFNYEAQQDKSGLPNDRFSAERPEGSISTLTIQRTEQRDSAMYRCASSLVDRGGNTIYFGEGSWLTVV.

This chain links TRBV11-2 with TRBJ1-6; TRBD1 might be the D (5 bases). Germline V gives CDR1 SGHAT, CDR2 FQNNGV. V lost 5 bases and J lost 10, with 15 bases in between. The length of the CDR3 is 14 residues. The CDR3 sequence: CASSKATGESPLHF. The CDR3 bases are TGTGCCAGCAGCAAGGCCACGGGGGAATCACCCCTCCACTTT.

This chain joins TRBV19 and TRBJ1-2, with D unresolved. The CDR3 loop spans 15 amino acids. V gave up 3 bases and J gave up 0 bases, with 11 bases separating them. Germline V gives CDR1 LNHDA, CDR2 SQIVND (reference sequence). This CDR3 is CASSIPSTTNYGYTF. The DNA for the CDR3 is TGTGCCAGTAGTATCCCCTCTACAACTAACTATGGCTACACCTTC.

The chain combines TRBV7-9 with TRBJ2-1, with D maybe TRBD2 (6 bases). This CDR3 spans 14 amino acids. Between the trimmed V and J ends, which lost 1 base and 4 bases, there was a span of 8 bases. Germline V gene data show CDR1 as SEHNR and CDR2 as FQNEAQ (reference sequence). CDR3 residues: CASSLEEGYNEQFF. The CDR3, as DNA: TGTGCCAGCAGCTTAGAGGAGGGATACAATGAGCAGTTCTTC.

This clone showed up just a few times. V usage is TRBV7-2 and J usage is TRBJ2-2, with no clear D. CDR1 is SGHTA, CDR2 FQGNSA, per germline. CDR3 length: 13 residues. V was shortened by 6 bases and J by 3 bases, with 8 bases between the two germline ends. The CDR3 DNA follows: TGTGCCAGCAGTCGGACGGACACCGGGGAGCTGTTTTTT. Its translation is CASSRTDTGELFF.